The next 12 T cell receptor beta chains were all read from a single sample in a study of blood T cell repertoires in COVID-19. Sequencing used immunoSEQ multiplex PCR; TCRdb keeps in-frame clones, though not all of them. The repertoire holds approximately 270,000 clones, 75% to 90% seen once, with 3.5% to 5.5% in the top ten. Source material: PBMCs or T cells enriched from blood (not recorded which). These receptors were taken from a woman in her 30s who had recovered from COVID-19.

The J gene is TRBJ2-3, the V gene TRBV27; 14 bases align to TRBD2. Germline lookup yields CDR1 MNHEY and CDR2 SMNVEV (reference sequence). The CDR3 is 17 residues long. The V and J ends lost 5 bases and 0 bases, in that order; junction bases with no gene match: 4. This chain's CDR3 is CASSRLAGGTSTDTQYF. Here the CDR3 DNA reads TGTGCCAGCAGTAGACTAGCGGGGGGGACTAGCACAGATACGCAGTATTTT.

This sequence joins TRBV11-1 and TRBJ1-1; D remains unclear. The CDR3 covers 13 residues. Germline CDR1 SGHAT, CDR2 FQDESV (reference sequence). The V and J ends lost 5 bases and 5 bases respectively, with 12 bases between them. The CDR3 bases are TGTGCCAGCAGCCCGGGAAGGTGGACTGAAGCTTTCTTT. Protein sequence: CASSPGRWTEAFF.

This clone has just one count. This rearrangement joins TRBV5-1 to TRBJ2-3, with 12 nucleotides matching TRBD2. This CDR3 comprises 15 residues. V was clipped by 3 bases and J by 4 bases; unmatched bases: 3. The germline gives CDR1 SGHRS, CDR2 YFSETQ. The CDR3 is CASSSSSGGADTQYF. The CDR3 DNA is TGCGCCAGCAGCTCCTCTAGCGGGGGGGCAGATACGCAGTATTTT.

The rearrangement uses TRBV7-2 and TRBJ2-7, with 9 nucleotides matching TRBD1. The V gene end was trimmed by 5 bases and the J gene end by 0 bases; junction bases not matched to a gene: 8. Germline V lookup: CDR1 SGHTA, CDR2 FQGNSA. The CDR3 has 16 residues. The chain's CDR3 is CASSHDRDRASYEQYF. The CDR3, as DNA: TGTGCCAGCAGCCATGACCGGGACAGGGCCTCCTACGAGCAGTACTTC.

The chain recombines TRBV3-1 (or the pseudogene TRBV3-2) with TRBJ1-2; 7 bases are a match to TRBD1. V was clipped by 4 bases and J by 8 bases; unmatched bases: 7. Germline CDR1 LGHDT, CDR2 YNNKEL (reference sequence). CDR3 length: 13 amino acids. The CDR3 loop reads CASSRLGTDGYTF. The CDR3, as DNA: TGTGCCAGCAGCCGACTTGGGACAGACGGCTACACCTTC.

Many counts were recorded for this clone. The rearrangement links TRBV5-4 to TRBJ2-1; the D gene is possibly TRBD2 (5 bases). V lost 0 bases and J lost 8, with 6 bases in between. This CDR3 has 12 amino acids. The V gene's germline CDR1 is SGHNT and CDR2 YYREEE (reference sequence). Here the CDR3 DNA reads TGTGCCAGCAGCTTGGGAGGGCATGAGCAGTTCTTC. Translation: CASSLGGHEQFF.

The sample holds one count of this clone. The chain uses TRBV28 and TRBJ2-1; 7 nucleotides agree with TRBD2. The CDR3 has 16 residues. The V segment lost 3 bases and the J segment 3 bases; nucleotides outside the gene matches: 8. Germline V CDR1 and CDR2: MDHEN, SYDVKM. The CDR3 protein is CASSLESSGVYNEQFF. The CDR3 DNA is TGTGCCAGCAGTTTGGAGTCTAGCGGAGTCTACAATGAGCAGTTCTTC.

The chain links TRBV7-9 to TRBJ2-1, with 12 bases aligning to TRBD2. The CDR3 has 15 residues. Germline CDR1 reads SEHNR; CDR2 reads FQNEAQ (reference sequence). J lost 4 bases, V lost 4 bases, and 2 bases had no gene match. CDR3 amino acids: CASSYLAGGYNEQFF. Written as DNA, the CDR3 is TGTGCCAGCAGCTATCTAGCGGGGGGGTACAATGAGCAGTTCTTC. The complete variable domain, with remaining parts taken from reference TRBV7-9 and TRBJ2-1, reads DTGVSQNPRHKITKRGQNVTFRCDPISEHNRLYWYRQTLGQGPEFLTYFQNEAQLEKSRLLSDRFSAERPKGSFSTLEIQRTEQGDSAMYLCASSYLAGGYNEQFFGPGTRLTVL.

The V gene is TRBV5-6, the J gene TRBJ2-1, with D perhaps TRBD1 (6 bases). Trimming removed 0 bases from V and 8 bases from J, with 15 bases in between. This CDR3 region has 15 residues. Germline V gene data show CDR1 as SGHDT and CDR2 as YYEEEE. The chain's CDR3 is CASSLVARGTDEQFF. As DNA, the CDR3 is TGTGCCAGCAGCTTGGTGGCCAGGGGAACCGATGAGCAGTTCTTC.

This chain links TRBV15 with TRBJ2-7; 10 bases line up with TRBD1. Unmatched junction bases numbered 10, after V lost 5 bases and J lost 12 bases. The germline V gene has CDR1 LNHNV and CDR2 YYDKDF (reference sequence). This CDR3 has 13 amino acids. CDR3 region: CATSPSRDRGRYF. In DNA form, the CDR3 reads TGTGCCACCAGCCCGTCCCGGGACAGGGGTCGGTACTTC.

V is TRBV3-1 (or the pseudogene TRBV3-2) and J is TRBJ1-4; TRBD1 is a possible D gene (5 bases). In germline, CDR1 is LGHDT, CDR2 YNNKEL (reference sequence). The V end lost 1 base, the J end lost 5 bases, and 8 bases lay between the germline ends. This CDR3 contains 14 residues. The CDR3 loop reads CASSQGGGNEKLFF. CDR3 nucleotides: TGTGCCAGCAGCCAAGGTGGGGGGAATGAAAAACTGTTTTTT.

V gene TRBV11-1 combines with J gene TRBJ2-7, with 7 bases fitting TRBD1. CDR1 is SGHAT, CDR2 FQDESV, per germline (reference sequence). The J segment lost 2 bases and the V segment lost 2 bases, leaving 6 bases of the junction unmatched. The CDR3 sequence is 15 residues long. The CDR3 protein is CASSLPGQSPYEQYF. In DNA form, the CDR3 reads TGTGCCAGCAGCTTACCGGGACAGTCACCCTACGAGCAGTACTTC.